This T cell receptor (beta chain) derives from a study of blood T cell repertoires in COVID-19. Germline trimming cut 2 bases from V and 5 bases from J; bases unmatched to any gene: 1. Germline CDR1 is SQVTM and CDR2 is ANQGSEA. The CDR3 is made up of 12 amino acids. Sequenced by immunoSEQ multiplex PCR; TCRdb stores in-frame clones only, minus some. The sample contains 200,000 to 250,000 clones, around 85% of which appear only once. This sequence joins TRBV29-1 and TRBJ2-7, with TRBD1 matching over 9 bases. The clonotype originates from a woman in her forties or fifties with acute or convalescent COVID-19. Sequencing input: peripheral blood. Here the CDR3 reads CSVETGGDEQYF. The CDR3 DNA is TGCAGCGTTGAAACAGGGGGCGACGAGCAGTACTTC.